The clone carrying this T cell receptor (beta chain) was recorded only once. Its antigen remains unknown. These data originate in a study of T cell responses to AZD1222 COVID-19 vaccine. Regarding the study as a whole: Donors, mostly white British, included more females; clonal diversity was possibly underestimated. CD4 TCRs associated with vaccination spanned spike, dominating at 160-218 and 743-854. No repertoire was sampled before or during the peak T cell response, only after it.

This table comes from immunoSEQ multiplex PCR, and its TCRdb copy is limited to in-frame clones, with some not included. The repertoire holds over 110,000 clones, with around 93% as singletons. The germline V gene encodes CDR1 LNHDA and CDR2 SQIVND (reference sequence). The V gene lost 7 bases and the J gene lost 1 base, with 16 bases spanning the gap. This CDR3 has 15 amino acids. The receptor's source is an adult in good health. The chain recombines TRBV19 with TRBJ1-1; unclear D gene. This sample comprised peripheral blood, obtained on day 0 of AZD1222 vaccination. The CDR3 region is CASNQPAGANTEAFF. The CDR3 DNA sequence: TGTGCCAGTAATCAGCCCGCGGGCGCGAACACTGAAGCTTTCTTT.